This T cell receptor (beta chain) was observed in a study of Ad26.COV2.S vaccination and SARS-CoV-2 variants. Study at large: Donor got 5x10^10 or 1x10^11 viral particles of Ad26.COV2.S.

Between the trimmed V and J ends, which lost 4 bases and 1 base, there was a span of 12 bases. Germline V lookup: CDR1 MNHEY, CDR2 SMNVEV (reference sequence). The CDR3 is made up of 15 amino acids. This table comes from immunoSEQ multiplex PCR, and its TCRdb copy is limited to in-frame clones, with some not included. In the table there are about 350,000 clones, 86% of which are singletons. The treatment: about 20 received Ad26.COV2.S at low or high dose, single or two shots; a few received placebo; per-sample allocation not given. Collection of the samples took place on day 63 after the first injection of vaccine or placebo.

The sequenced sample was peripheral blood, obtained in a trial of Ad26.COV2.S vaccine versus placebo. J is TRBJ2-3 and V is TRBV27; possibly TRBD1 or TRBD2 for D (6 bases each). This sequence originates from a person between 18 and 59 years old who received the Ad26.COV2.S COVID-19 vaccine or a placebo. The CDR3 DNA is TGTGCCAGCAGTTCCGGGGGCGCCGGCACAGATACGCAGTATTTT. This translates into CASSSGGAGTDTQYF.